This T cell receptor beta chain emerged from a study of CD8 T cells in Susac syndrome. CD8+ and CD4+ T cells from blood underwent TCR beta sequencing, which was carried out in a high-throughput format. Isolation of CD8+ and CD4+ T cells was performed negatively, whereas enrichment of TEMRA cells was done by FACS. CDR1 SGHRS and CDR2 YFSETQ come from the germline V gene. With 4 bases removed from V and 5 bases from J, the gap between germline ends came to 14 bases. The CDR3 contains 14 residues. Turning to this clonotype: The antigen remains unidentified.

Whole-study results and caveats: The study's TCR sequencing and HLA analysis covered a relatively small number of individuals, and the study acknowledged this.

With random hexamers, about 0.45 to 1 ug RNA was reverse transcribed. Multiplex immunoSEQ PCR targeted 54 Vbeta and 13 Jbeta TCR beta segments. Each CDR3 protein gets one entry after TCRdb re-called the immunoSEQ multiplex PCR reads with MiXCR. The sample yields approximately 170,000 distinct CDR3 sequences, 80% to 95% seen once. The receptor was isolated from a human donor in good health. The chain carries TRBV5-1 and TRBJ2-3; either TRBD1 or TRBD2 may fit D (7 bases each). Sequencing was performed on CD4+ T cells from PBMCs. The CDR3 reads CASSPGQRGDTQYF. CDR3 sequence (DNA): TGCGCCAGCAGCCCGGGACAGCGGGGAGATACGCAGTATTTT.